Included here is one T cell receptor (beta chain) sequence, with context. Its target antigen remains unknown. There are no base qualities to consult, and no much larger clone falls within one base. These data originate in a study of CD8 T cells in Susac syndrome (dated by TCRdb to 2018 to 2020). With regard to the full study: Among the sequenced Susac syndrome patients, 5 or 6 had clinically active disease and 8 or 9 were in clinical remission. At blood withdrawal, Susac syndrome patients were therapy-naive, treated with corticosteroids (with IVIg additionally given to some), or treated with IVIg alone. The study used repertoire sequencing to test whether antigen drove CD8+ T cell activation and differentiation in Susac syndrome. CD8+ T cell repertoire clonality was compared between approximately 12 healthy donors, some 14 Susac syndrome patients and roughly 15 multiple sclerosis patients.

RNA was extracted with the RNeasy kit and about 0.5 to 1 ug was reverse transcribed using random hexamers. TCR beta CDR3 regions were amplified with the immunoSEQ multiplex PCR assay covering 54 Vbeta and 13 Jbeta segments. Bias from PCR amplification was corrected by using a synthetic template baseline for primer optimization and for computational correction. Per the authors' processing: Only productive sequences were kept, with reads annotated to V, D and J genes according to IMGT and analyzed in immunoSEQ Analyzer. To calculate clonality, Shannon entropy was normalized by log2 of the number of productive unique sequences and then subtracted from one. Public and private clones were assessed among the 100 most prevalent clones of each patient and control. Clones were defined as Susac-specific when absent from the healthy and MS cohorts, from 1,000 to 1,100 published viral clones and from other ImmuneACCESS disease sequences. Clones were called with MiXCR by TCRdb after fastp trimmed the public reads at Q25, and only in-frame beta chains were retained. Rows with one shared CDR3 protein collapse into an entry with the most common genes and DNA. None of the V and J calls come from the authors' own analysis; TCRdb made them. This sample has 100,000 to 150,000 distinct CDR3 sequences in its table, and about 95% of those were observed once. Clones ranked in the top ten supply approximately 0.22% of the sample.

The paper's findings and limits, for the study overall: The TCR sequencing and HLA analysis was acknowledged to have included a relatively small number of individuals. Sixteen Susac-specific public clones were identified in the total CD8+ repertoire, and roughly five Susac-specific public clones were identified in the CD8+ TEMRA repertoire. CD8+ repertoires in Susac syndrome showed clonal expansion, which was highest in CD8+ TEMRA cells and was greater in clinically active patients than in remitting patients.

The CDR3 goes from the cysteine to the phenylalanine over 13 residues. Only CDR3 DNA is held: 39 bases, read in frame from base 1. Peripheral blood CD8+ and CD4+ T cells from healthy donors, Susac syndrome patients and multiple sclerosis patients were profiled using high-throughput TCR beta sequencing. The Susac syndrome patients fulfilled recently defined diagnostic criteria for definite or probable disease. Bulk CD8+ and CD4+ T cells were purified by magnetic negative isolation, whereas CD8+ TEMRA cells were enriched by FACS. Blood was collected in EDTA tubes and processed within 24 hours, with PBMCs isolated through density gradient centrifugation. PBMCs intended for TCR sequencing were frozen in liquid nitrogen and were later thawed in a 37 degrees C water bath. Purity of sorted or isolated CD4+, CD8+ and CD8+ TEMRA cells was at least 90%.

The receptor's source is a human donor with Susac syndrome. Material for sequencing was CD8+ T cells from PBMCs. Rearrangement joined TRBV21-1 to TRBJ1-2. TRBV21-1 is flagged as a pseudogene. The CDR3 loop reads CASSKVAWRGYTF. The DNA reads as follows: TGTGCCAGCAGCAAAGTAGCCTGGCGAGGCTACACCTTC.